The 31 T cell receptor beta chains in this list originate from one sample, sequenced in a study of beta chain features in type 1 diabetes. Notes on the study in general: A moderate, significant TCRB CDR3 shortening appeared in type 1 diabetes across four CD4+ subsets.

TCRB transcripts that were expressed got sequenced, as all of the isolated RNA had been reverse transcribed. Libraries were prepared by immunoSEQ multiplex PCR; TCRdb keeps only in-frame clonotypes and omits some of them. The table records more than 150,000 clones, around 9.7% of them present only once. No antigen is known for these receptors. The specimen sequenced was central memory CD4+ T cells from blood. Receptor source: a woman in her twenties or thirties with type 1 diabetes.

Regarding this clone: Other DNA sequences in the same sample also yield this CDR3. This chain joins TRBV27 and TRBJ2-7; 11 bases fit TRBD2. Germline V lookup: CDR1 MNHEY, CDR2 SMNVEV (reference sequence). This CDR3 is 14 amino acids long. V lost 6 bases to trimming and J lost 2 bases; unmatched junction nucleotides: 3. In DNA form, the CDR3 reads TGTGCCAGCAGCCGTAGCGGGAGGGCCTACGAGCAGTACTTC. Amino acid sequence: CASSRSGRAYEQYF.

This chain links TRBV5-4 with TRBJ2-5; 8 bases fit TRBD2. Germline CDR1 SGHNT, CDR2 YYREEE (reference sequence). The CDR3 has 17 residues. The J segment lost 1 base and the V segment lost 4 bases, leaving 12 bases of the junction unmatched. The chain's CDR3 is CASSVASGSYSQETQYF. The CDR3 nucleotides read TGTGCCAGCAGCGTGGCTAGCGGGTCCTATTCCCAAGAGACCCAGTACTTC.

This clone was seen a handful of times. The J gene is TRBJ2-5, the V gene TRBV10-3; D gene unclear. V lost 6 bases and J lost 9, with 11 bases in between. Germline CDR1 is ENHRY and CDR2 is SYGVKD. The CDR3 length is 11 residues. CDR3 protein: CAIRENSAQYF. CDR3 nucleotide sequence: TGTGCCATCAGGGAGAACTCGGCCCAGTACTTC.

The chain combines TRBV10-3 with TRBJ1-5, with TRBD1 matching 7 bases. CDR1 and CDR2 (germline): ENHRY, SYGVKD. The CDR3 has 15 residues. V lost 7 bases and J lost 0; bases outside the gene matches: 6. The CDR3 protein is CAIKPGTDSNQPQHF. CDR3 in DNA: TGTGCCATCAAGCCTGGGACAGATAGCAATCAGCCCCAGCATTTT.

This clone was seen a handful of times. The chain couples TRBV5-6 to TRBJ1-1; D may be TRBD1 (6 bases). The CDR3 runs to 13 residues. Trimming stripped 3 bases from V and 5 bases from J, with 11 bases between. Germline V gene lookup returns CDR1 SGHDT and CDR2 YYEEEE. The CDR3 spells CASSSDQGTEAFF. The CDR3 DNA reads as TGTGCCAGCAGCTCGGACCAGGGGACTGAAGCTTTCTTT.

Here the CDR3 DNA reads TGCAGCGTTGAGGTACAGGGCGTCGAAAAACTGTTTTTT. It codes for CSVEVQGVEKLFF. This chain connects TRBV29-1 to TRBJ1-4, with D tentatively TRBD1 (6 bases). The CDR3 has 13 residues. The germline gives CDR1 SQVTM, CDR2 ANQGSEA. Trimming removed 3 bases at V and 8 bases at J, with 13 bases between.

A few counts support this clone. The CDR3 region is CASSRTGSHGYTF. The CDR3, as DNA: TGTGCCAGCAGTAGGACAGGATCTCATGGCTACACCTTC. V and J are TRBV6-5 and TRBJ1-2; 7 bases are shared with TRBD1. The CDR3 covers 13 residues. The ends lost 5 bases at V and 6 bases at J; junction bases unmatched: 6. The germline gives CDR1 MNHEY, CDR2 SVGAGI.

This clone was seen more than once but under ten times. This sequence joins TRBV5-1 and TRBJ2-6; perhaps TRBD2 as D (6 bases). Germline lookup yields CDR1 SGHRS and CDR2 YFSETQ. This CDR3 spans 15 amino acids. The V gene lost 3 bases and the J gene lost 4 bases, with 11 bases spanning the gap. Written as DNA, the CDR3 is TGCGCCAGCAGCTCCTCGGGGGACGGGGCCAACGTCCTGACTTTC. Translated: CASSSSGDGANVLTF.

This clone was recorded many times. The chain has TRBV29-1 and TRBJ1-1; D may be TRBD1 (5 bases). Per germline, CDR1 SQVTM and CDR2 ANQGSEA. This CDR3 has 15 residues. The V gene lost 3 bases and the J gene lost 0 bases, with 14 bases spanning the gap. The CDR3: CSVEAGWGMNTEAFF. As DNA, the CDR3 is TGCAGCGTTGAGGCAGGGTGGGGTATGAACACTGAAGCTTTCTTT.

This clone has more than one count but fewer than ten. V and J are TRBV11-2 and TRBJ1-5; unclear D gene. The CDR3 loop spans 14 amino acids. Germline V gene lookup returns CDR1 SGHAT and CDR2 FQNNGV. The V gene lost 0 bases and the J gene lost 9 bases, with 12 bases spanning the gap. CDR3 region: CASSLDISQRPQHF. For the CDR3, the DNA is TGTGCCAGCAGCTTAGATATCAGTCAGCGGCCCCAGCATTTT. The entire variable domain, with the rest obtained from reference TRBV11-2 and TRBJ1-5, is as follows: EAGVAQSPRYKIIEKRQSVAFWCNPISGHATLYWYQQILGQGPKLLIQFQNNGVVDDSQLPKDRFSAERLKGVDSTLKIQPAKLEDSAVYLCASSLDISQRPQHFGDGTRLSIL.

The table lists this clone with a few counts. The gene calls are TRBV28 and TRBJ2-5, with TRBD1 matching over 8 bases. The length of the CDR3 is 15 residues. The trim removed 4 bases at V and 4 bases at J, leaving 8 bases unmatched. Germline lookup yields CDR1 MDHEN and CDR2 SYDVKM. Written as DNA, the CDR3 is TGTGCCAGCAGTTCTCAGACAGGGGCGGGAGAGACCCAGTACTTC. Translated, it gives CASSSQTGAGETQYF. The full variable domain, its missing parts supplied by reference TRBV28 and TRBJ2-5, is DVKVTQSSRYLVKRTGEKVFLECVQDMDHENMFWYRQDPGLGLRLIYFSYDVKMKEKGDIPEGYSVSREKKERFSLILESASTNQTSMYLCASSSQTGAGETQYFGPGTRLLVL.

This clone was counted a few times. CDR3 sequence (DNA): TGCAGCGTTGGGACAGGGGTTTCTGTGAACACCGGGGAGCTGTTTTTT. Protein: CSVGTGVSVNTGELFF. The rearrangement links TRBV29-1 to TRBJ2-2; 9 positions agree with TRBD1. This CDR3 spans 16 amino acids. V lost 4 bases, J lost 1 base, and 7 bases stayed unmatched. The V gene's germline CDR1 is SQVTM and CDR2 ANQGSEA.

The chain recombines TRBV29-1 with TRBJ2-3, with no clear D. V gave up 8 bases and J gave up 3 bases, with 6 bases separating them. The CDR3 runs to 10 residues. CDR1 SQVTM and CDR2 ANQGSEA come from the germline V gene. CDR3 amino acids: CSTDTDTQYF. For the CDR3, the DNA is TGCAGCACAGATACAGATACGCAGTATTTT.

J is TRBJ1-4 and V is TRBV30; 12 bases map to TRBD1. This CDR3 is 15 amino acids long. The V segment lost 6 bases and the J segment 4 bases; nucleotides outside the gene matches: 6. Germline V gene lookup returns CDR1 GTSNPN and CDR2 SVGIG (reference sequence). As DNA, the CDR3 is TGTGCCTGCTGGGACAGGGGGCCTGGTAATGAAAAACTGTTTTTT. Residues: CACWDRGPGNEKLFF. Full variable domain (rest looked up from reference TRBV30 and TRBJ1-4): SQTIHQWPATLVQPVGSPLSLECTVEGTSNPNLYWYRQAAGRGLQLLFYSVGIGQISSEVPQNLSASRPQDRQFILSSKKLLLSDSGFYLCACWDRGPGNEKLFFGSGTQLSVL.

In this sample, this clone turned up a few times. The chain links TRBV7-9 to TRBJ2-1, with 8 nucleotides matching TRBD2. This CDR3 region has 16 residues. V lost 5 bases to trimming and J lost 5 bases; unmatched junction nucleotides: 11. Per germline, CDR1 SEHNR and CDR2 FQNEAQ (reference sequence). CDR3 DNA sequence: TGTGCCAGCAGCCCAAAAGGGGCTAGCGGGCACAATGAGCAGTTCTTC. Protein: CASSPKGASGHNEQFF.

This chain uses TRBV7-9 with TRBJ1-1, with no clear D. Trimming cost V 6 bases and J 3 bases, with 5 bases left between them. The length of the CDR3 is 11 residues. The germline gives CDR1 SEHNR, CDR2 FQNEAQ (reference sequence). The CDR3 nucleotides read TGTGCCAGCAGACTGCACACTGAAGCTTTCTTT. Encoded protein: CASRLHTEAFF.

The CDR3 bases are TGTGCCAGCTCGGTACGGAGCCAAGAGACCCAGTACTTC. Its protein is CASSVRSQETQYF. This chain links TRBV18 with TRBJ2-5, with no clear D. CDR3 length: 13 residues. The germline V and J ends were trimmed by 6 bases and 1 base, with 9 bases remaining between them. Per germline, CDR1 KGHSH and CDR2 LQKENI.

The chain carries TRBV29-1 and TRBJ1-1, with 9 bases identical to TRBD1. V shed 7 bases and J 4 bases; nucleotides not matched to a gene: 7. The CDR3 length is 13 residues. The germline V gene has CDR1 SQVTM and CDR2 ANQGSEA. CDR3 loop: CSASQGAGTEAFF. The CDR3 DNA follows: TGCAGCGCCTCACAGGGGGCCGGCACTGAAGCTTTCTTT.

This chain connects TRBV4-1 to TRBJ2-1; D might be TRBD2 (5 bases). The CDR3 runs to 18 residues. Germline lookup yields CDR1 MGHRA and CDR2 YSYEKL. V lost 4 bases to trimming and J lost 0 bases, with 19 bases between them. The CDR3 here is CASSPRPPAVGSYNEQFF. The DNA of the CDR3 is TGCGCCAGCAGCCCCCGGCCCCCAGCGGTGGGCTCCTACAATGAGCAGTTCTTC.

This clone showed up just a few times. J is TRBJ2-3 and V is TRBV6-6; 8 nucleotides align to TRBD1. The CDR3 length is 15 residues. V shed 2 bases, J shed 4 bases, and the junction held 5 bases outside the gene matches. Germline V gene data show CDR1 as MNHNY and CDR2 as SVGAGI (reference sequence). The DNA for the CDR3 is TGTGCCAGCAGTTACGTGACAGGGGTCGCAGATACGCAGTATTTT. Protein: CASSYVTGVADTQYF.

The CDR3 region is CASRDRGSNYEQYF. The CDR3 DNA is TGTGCCAGTCGAGACAGGGGGTCGAACTACGAGCAGTACTTC. The chain links TRBV19 to TRBJ2-7; TRBD1 agrees at 9 bases. Germline loops: CDR1 LNHDA, CDR2 SQIVND (reference sequence). V shed 8 bases, J shed 3 bases, and the junction held 8 bases outside the gene matches. CDR3 size: 14 residues.

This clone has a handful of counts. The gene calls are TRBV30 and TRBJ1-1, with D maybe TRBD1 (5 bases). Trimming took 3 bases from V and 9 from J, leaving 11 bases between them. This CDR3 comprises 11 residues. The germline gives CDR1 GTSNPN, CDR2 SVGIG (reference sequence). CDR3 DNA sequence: TGTGCCTGGAGGAGACAGAATCAAGCTTTCTTT. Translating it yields CAWRRQNQAFF.

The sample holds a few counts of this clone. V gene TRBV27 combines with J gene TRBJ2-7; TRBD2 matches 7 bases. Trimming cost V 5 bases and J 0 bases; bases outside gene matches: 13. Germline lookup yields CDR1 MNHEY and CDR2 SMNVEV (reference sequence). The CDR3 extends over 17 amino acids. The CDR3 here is CASSPINYRTSSYEQYF. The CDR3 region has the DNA TGTGCCAGCAGTCCAATCAACTATAGGACTAGCTCCTACGAGCAGTACTTC.

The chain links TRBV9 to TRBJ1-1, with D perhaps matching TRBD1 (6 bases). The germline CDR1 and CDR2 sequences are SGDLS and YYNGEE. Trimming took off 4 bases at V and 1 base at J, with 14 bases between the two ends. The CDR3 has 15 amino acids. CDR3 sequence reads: CASSSSGQQNTEAFF. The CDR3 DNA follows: TGTGCCAGCAGCTCGTCAGGACAGCAGAACACTGAAGCTTTCTTT.

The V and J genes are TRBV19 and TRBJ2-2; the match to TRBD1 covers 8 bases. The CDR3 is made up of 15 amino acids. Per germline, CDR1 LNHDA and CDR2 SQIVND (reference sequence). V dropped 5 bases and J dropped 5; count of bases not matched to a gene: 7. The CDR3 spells CASSSAGGRTGELFF. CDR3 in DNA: TGTGCCAGTAGTTCGGCAGGGGGCCGGACCGGGGAGCTGTTTTTT. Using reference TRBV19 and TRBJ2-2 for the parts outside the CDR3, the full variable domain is DGGITQSPKYLFRKEGQNVTLSCEQNLNHDAMYWYRQDPGQGLRLIYYSQIVNDFQKGDIAEGYSVSREKKESFPLTVTSAQKNPTAFYLCASSSAGGRTGELFFGEGSRLTVL.

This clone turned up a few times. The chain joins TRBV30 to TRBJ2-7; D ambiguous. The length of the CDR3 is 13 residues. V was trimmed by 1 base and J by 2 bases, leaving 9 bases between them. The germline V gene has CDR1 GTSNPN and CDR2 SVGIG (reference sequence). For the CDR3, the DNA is TGTGCCTGGAGTGGATCAGTTGCCTACGAGCAGTACTTC. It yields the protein CAWSGSVAYEQYF.

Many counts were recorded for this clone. The CDR3 region is CASSRTGTGGYGYTF. For the CDR3, the DNA is TGTGCCAGCAGCCGAACAGGAACGGGAGGCTATGGCTACACCTTC. The rearrangement links TRBV4-2 to TRBJ1-2; TRBD1 is a possible D gene (5 bases). This CDR3 has 15 residues. The germline CDR1 and CDR2 sequences are LGHNA and YNFKEQ. Trimming took off 4 bases at V and 4 bases at J, with 16 bases between the two ends.

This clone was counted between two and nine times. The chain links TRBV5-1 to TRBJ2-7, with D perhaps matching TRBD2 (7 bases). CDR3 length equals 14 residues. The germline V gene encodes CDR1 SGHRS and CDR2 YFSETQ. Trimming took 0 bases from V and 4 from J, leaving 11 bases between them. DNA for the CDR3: TGCGCCAGCAGCTTGGAAGGGGGGGAGTACGAGCAGTACTTC. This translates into CASSLEGGEYEQYF.

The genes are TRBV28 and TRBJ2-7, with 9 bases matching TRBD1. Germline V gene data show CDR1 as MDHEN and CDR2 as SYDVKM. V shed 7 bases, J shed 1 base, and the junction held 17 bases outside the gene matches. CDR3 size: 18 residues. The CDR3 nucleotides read TGTGCCAGCAATCATAGGGGCGTTGGGACAGGGTCTTCCTACGAGCAGTACTTC. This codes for CASNHRGVGTGSSYEQYF.

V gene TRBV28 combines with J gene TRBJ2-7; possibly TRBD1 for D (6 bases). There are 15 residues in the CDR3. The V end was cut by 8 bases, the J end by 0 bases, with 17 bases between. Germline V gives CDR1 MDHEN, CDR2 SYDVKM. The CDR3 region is CASLPGALSSYEQYF. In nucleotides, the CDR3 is TGTGCCAGCCTCCCAGGGGCGCTCAGCTCCTACGAGCAGTACTTC. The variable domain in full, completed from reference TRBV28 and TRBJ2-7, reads DVKVTQSSRYLVKRTGEKVFLECVQDMDHENMFWYRQDPGLGLRLIYFSYDVKMKEKGDIPEGYSVSREKKERFSLILESASTNQTSMYLCASLPGALSSYEQYFGPGTRLTVT.

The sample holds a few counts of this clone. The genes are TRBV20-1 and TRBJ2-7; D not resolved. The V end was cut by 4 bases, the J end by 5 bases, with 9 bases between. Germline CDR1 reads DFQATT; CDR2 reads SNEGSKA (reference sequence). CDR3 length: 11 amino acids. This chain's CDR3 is CSAKISHEQYF. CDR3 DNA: TGCAGTGCTAAAATAAGCCACGAGCAGTACTTC.